Listed below are T cell receptor beta chains from one sample, sequenced in a study of shared clonotypes between healthy human individuals. Profiled with immunoSEQ multiplex PCR; TCRdb holds only in-frame clones, not every one. The top ten hold 0.11% to 0.15% of the sample, which has 2 million to 3 million clones, 90% to 95% seen once. The specimen was naive CD4+ T cells sorted from blood. The receptors were sampled from a man between 18 and 29 years old in good health. Each CDR3 is given with its conserved first and last residue.

V	J	length	CDR3
TRBV2	TRBJ2-3	15	CASSFGAGATDTQYF
TRBV19	TRBJ1-2	12	CASTNRNYGYTF
TRBV2	TRBJ2-5	13	CASRSGGRETQYF
TRBV11-2	TRBJ1-4	15	CASSLGTGGGEKLFF
TRBV6-5	TRBJ2-6	14	CASGRSSGANVLTF
TRBV5-1	TRBJ1-1	17	CASGLTGGRIVDTEAFF
TRBV20-1	TRBJ2-2	11	CSAPKGGELFF
TRBV7-2	TRBJ2-2	13	CASSLERGWKLFF
TRBV2	TRBJ2-7	15	CASTLSGSLAYEQYF
TRBV6-5	TRBJ1-3	15	CASSYSAGGGNTIYF
TRBV2	TRBJ2-2	14	CASSARGVTGELFF
TRBV7-2	TRBJ2-7	14	CASSLPGSAYEQYF
TRBV4-1	TRBJ2-5	19	CASSQFIRGGNNFEETQYF
TRBV10-3	TRBJ1-6	16	CAARDETGSYNSPLHF
TRBV30	TRBJ1-1	15	CAWSVGNAGGLVAFF
TRBV5-4	TRBJ2-5	16	CASRQGSGGAKETQYF
TRBV4-1	TRBJ1-4	17	CASSQDAWGAVNEKLFF
TRBV5-1	TRBJ1-1	15	CASSLAGVGGTEAFF
TRBV7-8	TRBJ1-2	13	CASSLAGGDGYTF
TRBV5-1	TRBJ2-1	17	CASSSELLAGGPNEQFF
TRBV5-1	TRBJ1-5	15	CASSLEGAGNQPQHF
TRBV6-1	TRBJ2-7	19	CASSASRQQISFYSYEQYF
TRBV4-1	TRBJ1-5	17	CASSQEGAGPSNQPQHF
TRBV15	TRBJ2-7	12	CATRSVTYEQYF
TRBV4-1	TRBJ2-1	12	CASSHSRDRRFF
TRBV19	TRBJ1-4	13	CASSVTGVEKLFF
TRBV5-1	TRBJ2-2	14	CASSPSQNTGELFF
TRBV6-1	TRBJ1-1	14	CASSEEGTNTEAFF
TRBV5-4	TRBJ2-5	14	CASSVDRAQETQYF
TRBV5-1	TRBJ1-1	14	CASGLVEGGTEAFF
TRBV10-3	TRBJ2-1	14	CAIMSLAGVGEQFF
TRBV5-3	TRBJ2-7	14	CARPEAGYGYEQYF
TRBV7-6	TRBJ2-1	17	CASSLALIAGGPGEQFF
TRBV4-1	TRBJ2-1	17	CASSPVSMRDSYNEQFF